These T cell receptor beta chains were read from a single sample in a study of cytomegalovirus exposure and HLA in healthy donors. The assay was immunoSEQ multiplex PCR, and TCRdb's table has in-frame clones only and misses some. The top ten hold less than 2.5% of the sample, which has about 150,000 clones, approximately 78% seen once. Sequencing was done on a sample of PBMCs. Every receptor here comes from a male donor in good health and CMV-seronegative. Both conserved end residues are part of each CDR3. The order of the fields is clone size, D gene, V gene, J gene, CDR3 DNA, CDR3 protein. A D gene is named only where the DNA matches it firmly. Size is omitted from some rows. Given values are once, few, many or a class for expanded clones.

>.|.|TRBV7-2|TRBJ1-1
TGTGCCAGCAGCCACGCTCGGGGCACTGAAGCTTTCTTT
CASSHARGTEAFF
>.|TRBD1|TRBV25-1|TRBJ2-7
TGTGCCAGCAGTGAACCCGGGACAGGAGCCTACGAGCAGTACTTC
CASSEPGTGAYEQYF
>.|TRBD2|TRBV18|TRBJ2-7
TGTGCCAGCTCACCAGTGGTTAGCGGGGCAAGCTCCTACGAGCAGTACTTC
CASSPVVSGASSYEQYF
>.|TRBD2|TRBV7-3|TRBJ2-7
TGTGCCAGCAGCTCAGCGGGGGGGACCTACGAGCAGTACTTC
CASSSAGGTYEQYF
>.|TRBD1|TRBV5-1|TRBJ1-2
TGCGCCAGCAGCCTACGGACAGGGGAGGAGGGCTACACCTTC
CASSLRTGEEGYTF
>once|TRBD1|TRBV25-1|TRBJ2-7
TGTGCCAGCCCCCGCCCGCGGACAGGGACCCACGAGCAGTACTTC
CASPRPRTGTHEQYF
>.|.|TRBV6-5|TRBJ2-7
TGTGCCAGCACTCAGGGGCGGTTAAACTACGAGCAGTACTTC
CASTQGRLNYEQYF
>.|TRBD2|TRBV7-3|TRBJ2-2
TGTGCCAGCAGCTTAATCCCTGGGACTAGCGGGGGTGCCGGGGAGCTGTTTTTT
CASSLIPGTSGGAGELFF
>few|.|TRBV19|TRBJ1-1
TGTGCCAGTAGTATGGCCAGAAGGGGCGAAACTGAAGCTTTCTTT
CASSMARRGETEAFF
>.|.|TRBV10-3|TRBJ2-6
TGTGCCATCAGTGACGCAGGGGTTGGGGCCAACGTCCTGACTTTC
CAISDAGVGANVLTF
>.|.|TRBV6-5|TRBJ2-7
TGTGCCAGCAGCTCCGAAGGAGGGTGGGACTACGAGCAGTACTTC
CASSSEGGWDYEQYF
>.|.|TRBV5-4|TRBJ1-3
TGTGCCAGCAGCTTCAACGAGAACACCATATATTTT
CASSFNENTIYF
>.|.|TRBV6-1|TRBJ1-1
TGTGCCAGCAGTGAAGGTAGGAGGAGCCTAGGGACTGAAGCTTTCTTT
CASSEGRRSLGTEAFF
>few|.|TRBV5-1|TRBJ1-1
TGCGCCAGCAGCTTGGAGGGAAGCGGCACTGAAGCTTTCTTT
CASSLEGSGTEAFF
>.|TRBD1|TRBV5-1|TRBJ2-3
TGCGCCAGCAGCTCCACAGGGGGGAGCACAGATACGCAGTATTTT
CASSSTGGSTDTQYF
>.|TRBD1|TRBV7-9|TRBJ2-5
TGTGCCAGCAGGACGACAGGGACGGAGACCCAGTACTTC
CASRTTGTETQYF
>.|.|TRBV29-1|TRBJ2-1
TGCAGCGCGTACTACAATGAGCAGTTCTTC
CSAYYNEQFF
>.|TRBD1|TRBV29-1|TRBJ1-1
TGCAGCGCACTGACAGGGACCAACACTGAAGCTTTCTTT
CSALTGTNTEAFF
>.|TRBD1|TRBV5-1|TRBJ2-5
TGCGCCAGCAGCAAGGACAGGGGCGCCGAAGAGACCCAGTACTTC
CASSKDRGAEETQYF
>.|.|TRBV7-2|TRBJ1-2
TGTGCCAGCAGCTTAGTGGGGCTGTCTCCAGTCGGGAACTATGGCTACACCTTC
CASSLVGLSPVGNYGYTF
>.|.|TRBV7-8|TRBJ2-7
TGTGCCAGCAGCCCCGCCTACGAGCAGTACTTC
CASSPAYEQYF
>.|TRBD1|TRBV2|TRBJ2-5
TGTGCCAGCAGCACCCGGACAGGCAGAGAGACCCAGTACTTC
CASSTRTGRETQYF
>.|.|TRBV7-7|TRBJ2-7
TGTGCCAGCAGCTTGGCAGGGGACAACGAGCAGTACTTC
CASSLAGDNEQYF
>.|.|TRBV7-9|TRBJ2-5
TGTGCCAGCAGCTTAGCGGGAGTGAAAGAGACCCAGTACTTC
CASSLAGVKETQYF
>.|.|TRBV28|TRBJ1-2
TGTGCCAGCAGCCTCCTTGTGGGGCGTTATGGCTACACCTTC
CASSLLVGRYGYTF
>.|.|TRBV7-2|TRBJ2-7
TGTGCCAGCAGCTCCCGGGATAGTTACGAGCAGTACTTC
CASSSRDSYEQYF
>.|TRBD1|TRBV5-1|TRBJ2-3
TGCGCCAGCAACTTGACAGGGGTTGGGGATACGCAGTATTTT
CASNLTGVGDTQYF
>.|TRBD1|TRBV6-1|TRBJ2-7
TGTGCCAGCAGTCAGGGACAGGCTATCTACGAGCAGTACTTC
CASSQGQAIYEQYF
>.|.|TRBV15|TRBJ2-7
TGTGCCACCAGCAGAGATTATGGGTTCGGGGACGAGCAGTACTTC
CATSRDYGFGDEQYF
>.|.|TRBV19|TRBJ1-2
TGTGCCAGTAGTATAGCGGGATTCGATGGCTACACCTTC
CASSIAGFDGYTF